This is a list of T cell receptor beta chains from one sample in a study of blood T cell repertoires in COVID-19. Assay used: immunoSEQ multiplex PCR; TCRdb lists only in-frame clones, some missing. Of a few hundred thousand clones detected, around 84% appear once; the ten largest clones hold about 11%. Material: peripheral blood. The receptor set was obtained from a woman at least 80 years old with COVID-19, enrolled during active disease. CDR3s include the opening cysteine and the closing phenylalanine or tryptophan. The order of the fields is clone size, D gene, J gene, V gene, CDR3 protein, CDR3 DNA. The D gene is left open where the match is weak. The size of a clone is reported for some rows only, either as once, few or many, or as a class for expanded clones.

NA	NA	TRBJ2-3	TRBV7-3	CASSFSVTDTQYF	TGTGCCAGCAGTTTTAGCGTCACAGATACGCAGTATTTT
NA	NA	TRBJ1-4	TRBV7-9	CASSLAGTAEKLFF	TGTGCCAGCAGCTTAGCGGGCACTGCGGAAAAACTGTTTTTT
NA	NA	TRBJ2-5	TRBV4-2	CASSQGGRGYQETQYF	TGTGCCAGCAGCCAAGGGGGTCGGGGGTACCAAGAGACCCAGTACTTC
NA	NA	TRBJ1-2	TRBV6-2/TRBV6-3	CASSYGGTDALGYTF	TGTGCCAGCAGTTACGGGGGGACGGATGCGTTGGGCTACACCTTC
few	TRBD2	TRBJ2-2	TRBV10-3	CAISDTGGNTGELFF	TGTGCCATCAGTGACACGGGGGGAAACACCGGGGAGCTGTTTTTT
NA	NA	TRBJ1-1	TRBV6-5	CASSYYLTDTEAFF	TGTGCCAGCAGTTACTATTTGACAGACACTGAAGCTTTCTTT
NA	NA	TRBJ1-6	TRBV7-8	CASSFVFIYGENSPLHF	TGTGCCAGCAGCTTTGTTTTTATTTATGGGGAGAATTCACCCCTCCACTTT
once	NA	TRBJ1-4	TRBV18	CASSPAQATATNEKLFF	TGTGCCAGCTCACCAGCTCAGGCAACTGCAACTAATGAAAAACTGTTTTTT
NA	TRBD1	TRBJ1-5	TRBV6-2/TRBV6-3	CASSPDRAKPQHF	TGTGCCAGCAGCCCGGACAGGGCGAAGCCCCAGCATTTT
NA	NA	TRBJ1-1	TRBV5-8	CASSLRQTRNTEAFF	TGTGCCAGCAGCTTGCGTCAGACAAGGAACACTGAAGCTTTCTTT
NA	NA	TRBJ1-5	TRBV19	CASSPGGARANQPQHF	TGTGCCAGTAGTCCCGGGGGGGCGCGGGCGAATCAGCCCCAGCATTTT
NA	NA	TRBJ2-3	TRBV7-7	CASSLDISSTDTQYF	TGTGCCAGCAGCTTAGATATCTCCAGCACAGATACGCAGTATTTT
NA	NA	TRBJ1-2	TRBV2	CASSNDINYGYTF	TGTGCCAGCAGTAACGACATTAACTATGGCTACACCTTC
NA	NA	TRBJ1-2	TRBV18	CASSPAPNYGYTF	TGTGCCAGCTCACCGGCCCCTAACTATGGCTACACCTTC
NA	TRBD2	TRBJ2-2	TRBV6-5	CASSFGGANTGELFF	TGTGCCAGCAGTTTCGGGGGGGCGAACACCGGGGAGCTGTTTTTT
NA	NA	TRBJ2-1	TRBV2	CASTPGAGLNNEQFF	TGTGCCAGCACTCCCGGGGCGGGGCTTAACAATGAGCAGTTCTTC
NA	NA	TRBJ2-3	TRBV7-7	CASSLLGSSTDTQYF	TGTGCTAGCAGCTTGCTGGGCTCTAGCACAGATACGCAGTATTTT
NA	NA	TRBJ1-1	TRBV3-1/TRBV3-2	CASSPGASTEAFF	TGTGCCAGCAGCCCAGGGGCTAGCACTGAAGCTTTCTTT
few	TRBD1	TRBJ1-6	TRBV28	CASGSSTGVDSPLHF	TGTGCCAGCGGGTCTTCGACAGGGGTAGATTCACCCCTCCACTTT
NA	TRBD1	TRBJ2-7	TRBV29-1	CSVGGQGHYEQYF	TGCAGCGTTGGGGGACAGGGCCACTACGAGCAGTACTTC
once	TRBD2	TRBJ2-1	TRBV6-6	CASSYLSGGYNEQFF	TGTGCCAGCAGTTATCTGAGCGGGGGTTACAATGAGCAGTTCTTC
NA	TRBD2	TRBJ2-4	TRBV3-1/TRBV3-2	CASRTSGGGAKNIQYF	TGTGCCAGCAGGACTAGCGGGGGGGGAGCCAAAAACATTCAGTACTTC
NA	NA	TRBJ1-5	TRBV29-1	CSVGGSNQPQHF	TGCAGCGTTGGAGGTAGCAATCAGCCCCAGCATTTT
NA	TRBD1	TRBJ2-2	TRBV29-1	CSVTRGLNTGELFF	TGCAGCGTTACAAGGGGGCTAAACACCGGGGAGCTGTTTTTT
NA	TRBD1	TRBJ1-1	TRBV28	CASSFGQEINTEAFF	TGTGCCAGCAGTTTTGGACAGGAGATAAACACTGAAGCTTTCTTT
NA	TRBD1	TRBJ1-4	TRBV5-5	CASSRTGGTNEKLFF	TGTGCCAGCAGCCGTACAGGGGGTACTAATGAAAAACTGTTTTTT
NA	NA	TRBJ2-3	TRBV28	CASSTTRSTDTQYF	TGTGCCAGCAGTACAACTAGGAGCACAGATACGCAGTATTTT
NA	NA	TRBJ2-3	TRBV7-2	CASSLVWLGTDTQYF	TGTGCCAGCAGCTTAGTCTGGCTAGGCACAGATACGCAGTATTTT
NA	NA	TRBJ2-3	TRBV12-3/TRBV12-4	CASTKASTDTQYF	TGTGCCAGCACTAAAGCTAGCACAGATACGCAGTATTTT
NA	NA	TRBJ2-7	TRBV3-1/TRBV3-2	CASSPTMGPGEQYF	TGTGCCAGCAGCCCTACGATGGGTCCGGGCGAGCAGTACTTC
once	TRBD1	TRBJ2-7	TRBV6-5	CASSYRDRGFYEQYF	TGTGCCAGCAGTTACAGGGACAGGGGATTCTACGAGCAGTACTTC
NA	NA	TRBJ1-4	TRBV15	CATSRVTTTNEKLFF	TGTGCCACCAGCAGAGTGACTACAACTAATGAAAAACTGTTTTTT
NA	NA	TRBJ1-4	TRBV28	CASKLWGHRDNEKLFF	TGTGCCAGCAAATTATGGGGGCACAGGGATAATGAAAAACTGTTTTTT
NA	NA	TRBJ1-2	TRBV18	CASSPTTANYGYTF	TGTGCCAGCTCACCAACCACAGCTAACTATGGCTACACCTTC
NA	TRBD1	TRBJ1-1	TRBV7-2	CASRGRRAGGFTEAFF	TGTGCCAGCAGGGGTCGGAGGGCAGGGGGTTTCACTGAAGCTTTCTTT
NA	NA	TRBJ2-5	TRBV5-1	CASSFGTSVETQYF	TGCGCCAGCAGCTTTGGCACCTCAGTGGAGACCCAGTACTTC
NA	NA	TRBJ2-2	TRBV29-1	CSVDTGNTGELFF	TGCAGCGTGGATACAGGGAACACCGGGGAGCTGTTTTTT
NA	TRBD2	TRBJ2-3	TRBV19	CASSMRGGLAGDTQYF	TGTGCCAGTAGTATGAGAGGGGGACTAGCGGGAGATACGCAGTATTTT
NA	TRBD1	TRBJ1-5	TRBV2	CASSPDRAGGNQPQHF	TGTGCCAGCAGTCCGGACAGGGCGGGTGGCAATCAGCCCCAGCATTTT
once	NA	TRBJ2-7	TRBV20-1	CSASNWPLYEQYF	TGCAGTGCTAGTAATTGGCCCCTCTACGAGCAGTACTTC
NA	TRBD1	TRBJ1-5	TRBV15	CATSRGLGTGVQPQHF	TGTGCCACCAGCAGAGGCCTCGGGACAGGGGTTCAGCCCCAGCATTTT
NA	TRBD1	TRBJ1-4	TRBV5-6	CASSSTGGSKEKLFF	TGTGCCAGCAGTAGTACAGGGGGCTCGAAGGAAAAACTGTTTTTT
NA	TRBD1	TRBJ2-5	TRBV19	CASSIGTGRETQYF	TGTGCCAGTAGTATAGGGACAGGGAGAGAGACCCAGTACTTC
NA	TRBD1	TRBJ2-1	TRBV28	CASSWGQTVNEQFF	TGTGCCAGCAGTTGGGGACAGACGGTCAATGAGCAGTTCTTC
NA	NA	TRBJ2-5	TRBV7-2	CASSGVAGETQYF	TGTGCCAGCAGCGGGGTGGCGGGAGAGACCCAGTACTTC
NA	NA	TRBJ1-2	TRBV5-1	CASSLARAGDNYGYTF	TGCGCCAGCAGCTTGGCCAGGGCAGGGGATAACTATGGCTACACCTTC
NA	NA	TRBJ1-1	TRBV27	CASSFSPGTAGSTEAFF	TGTGCCAGCAGTTTCTCTCCCGGGACGGCGGGGAGCACTGAAGCTTTCTTT
once	NA	TRBJ1-5	TRBV23-1	CASSLLSELKRWPQHF	TGCGCCAGCAGCCTTTTAAGCGAGCTAAAGAGATGGCCCCAGCATTTT
once	NA	TRBJ2-3	TRBV10-1	CASSESGTRTDTQYF	TGCGCCAGCAGTGAGTCCGGGACTCGCACAGATACGCAGTATTTT
NA	TRBD2	TRBJ2-5	TRBV2	CASSEALLAETDQETQYF	TGTGCCAGCAGTGAAGCGCTCCTAGCGGAAACCGATCAAGAGACCCAGTACTTC
NA	NA	TRBJ2-4	TRBV7-2	CASSLRAIQGSLAKNIQYF	TGTGCCAGCAGCTTAAGGGCGATTCAGGGGTCCCTAGCCAAAAACATTCAGTACTTC